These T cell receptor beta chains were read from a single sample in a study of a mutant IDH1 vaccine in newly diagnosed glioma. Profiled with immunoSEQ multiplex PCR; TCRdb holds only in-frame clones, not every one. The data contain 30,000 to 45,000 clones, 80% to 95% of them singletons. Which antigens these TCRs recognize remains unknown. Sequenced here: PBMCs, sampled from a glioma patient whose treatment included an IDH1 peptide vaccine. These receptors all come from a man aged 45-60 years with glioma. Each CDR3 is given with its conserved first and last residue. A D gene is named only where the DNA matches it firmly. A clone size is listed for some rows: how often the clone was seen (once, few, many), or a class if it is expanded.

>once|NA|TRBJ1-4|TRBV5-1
CASGFLGPGEKLFF
TGCGCCAGCGGGTTCCTAGGGCCCGGGGAAAAACTGTTTTTT
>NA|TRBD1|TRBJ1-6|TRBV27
CASSLGQGVGGYNSPLHF
TGTGCCAGCAGTTTGGGACAGGGAGTGGGGGGGTATAATTCACCCCTCCACTTT
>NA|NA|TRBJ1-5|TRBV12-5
CASAAALNQPQHF
TGTGCTAGTGCCGCGGCCCTAAATCAGCCCCAGCATTTT
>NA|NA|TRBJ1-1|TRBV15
CATSPRAGAYFNTEAFF
TGTGCCACCAGCCCCCGGGCGGGAGCCTACTTTAACACTGAAGCTTTCTTT
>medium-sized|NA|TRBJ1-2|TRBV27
CASSLDSGGQMGYTF
TGTGCCAGCAGTTTGGATAGCGGGGGGCAAATGGGTTACACCTTC
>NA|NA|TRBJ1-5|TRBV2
CASSGVSGPRSNQPQHF
TGTGCCAGCAGTGGAGTGTCAGGGCCCAGGAGCAATCAGCCCCAGCATTTT
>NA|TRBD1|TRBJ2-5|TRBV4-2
CASSQGQGARGTQYF
TGTGCCAGCAGCCAAGGGCAGGGGGCTCGGGGGACCCAGTACTTC
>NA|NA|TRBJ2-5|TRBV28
CASSSGAGRETQYF
TGTGCCAGCAGTTCTGGTGCGGGAAGGGAGACCCAGTACTTC
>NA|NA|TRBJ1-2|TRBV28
CASSLQNYGYTF
TGTGCCAGCAGTTTACAGAACTATGGCTACACCTTC
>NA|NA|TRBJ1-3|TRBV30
CAWRKVASGNTIYF
TGTGCCTGGAGGAAGGTGGCCTCTGGAAACACCATATATTTT
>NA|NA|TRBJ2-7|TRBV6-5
CASSYSGTPGYEQYF
TGTGCCAGCAGTTACAGTGGGACCCCGGGATACGAGCAGTACTTC
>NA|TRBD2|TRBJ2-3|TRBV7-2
CASSLASGNADTQYF
TGTGCCAGCAGCTTAGCTAGCGGGAACGCAGATACGCAGTATTTT
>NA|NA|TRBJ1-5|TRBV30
CAWSVQGGTAKHF
TGTGCCTGGAGTGTACAGGGAGGGACCGCCAAGCATTTT
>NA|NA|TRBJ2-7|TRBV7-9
CASSLGGSGQKYYEQYF
TGTGCCAGCAGCTTAGGGGGGAGCGGTCAGAAGTACTACGAGCAGTACTTC
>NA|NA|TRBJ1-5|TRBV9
CASSVDSNSNQPQHF
TGTGCCAGCAGCGTCGACAGTAATAGCAATCAGCCCCAGCATTTT
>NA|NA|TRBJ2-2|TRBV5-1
CASSLGGAAGELFF
TGCGCCAGCAGCCTCGGGGGCGCCGCCGGGGAGCTGTTTTTT
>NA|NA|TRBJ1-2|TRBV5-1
CASSLAWTDYGYTF
TGCGCCAGCAGCTTGGCCTGGACGGACTATGGCTACACCTTC
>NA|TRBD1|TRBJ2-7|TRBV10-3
CAISNNRGAYEQYF
TGTGCCATCAGTAATAACAGGGGAGCCTACGAGCAGTACTTC
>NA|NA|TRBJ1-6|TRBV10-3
CAISESFAGGNSPLHF
TGTGCCATCAGTGAGTCCTTTGCGGGAGGTAATTCACCCCTCCACTTT
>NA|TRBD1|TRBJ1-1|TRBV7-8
CASSRRDRESEAFF
TGTGCCAGCAGCCGTAGGGACAGGGAATCTGAAGCTTTCTTT
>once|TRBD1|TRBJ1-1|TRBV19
CASSTSGQGGTEAFF
TGTGCCAGTAGCACCTCCGGACAGGGGGGAACTGAAGCTTTCTTT
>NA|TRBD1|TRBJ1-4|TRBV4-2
CASSPTGTGAGNEKLFF
TGTGCCAGCAGCCCTACCGGGACAGGGGCGGGTAATGAAAAACTGTTTTTT
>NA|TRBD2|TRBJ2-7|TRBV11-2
CASSLRTSGRNEQYF
TGTGCCAGCAGCCTCCGGACTAGCGGGAGGAACGAGCAGTACTTC
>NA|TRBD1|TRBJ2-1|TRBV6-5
CASSYYRTGGNEQFF
TGTGCCAGCAGTTATTATCGGACAGGGGGTAATGAGCAGTTCTTC
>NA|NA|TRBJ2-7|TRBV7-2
CASSLVYEQYF
TGTGCCAGCAGCTTAGTCTACGAGCAGTACTTC
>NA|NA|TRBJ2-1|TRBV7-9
CASSLGLVLNEQFF
TGTGCCAGCAGCTTAGGACTAGTGTTAAATGAGCAGTTCTTC
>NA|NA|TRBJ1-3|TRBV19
CASSVGSLLSGNTIYF
TGTGCCAGTAGTGTCGGGAGTCTTCTCTCTGGAAACACCATATATTTT
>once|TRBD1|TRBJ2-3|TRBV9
CASSVTGTVSTDTQYF
TGTGCCAGCAGCGTCACCGGGACAGTAAGCACAGATACGCAGTATTTT
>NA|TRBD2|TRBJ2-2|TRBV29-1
CSVTGLAGGYGGELFF
TGCAGCGTGACGGGACTAGCGGGGGGCTACGGCGGGGAGCTGTTTTTT
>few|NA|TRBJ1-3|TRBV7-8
CASSLGRGSGNTIYF
TGTGCCAGCAGCTTAGGCAGGGGCAGTGGAAACACCATATATTTT
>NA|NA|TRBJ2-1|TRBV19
CASSIGYSGSYNEQFF
TGTGCCAGTAGTATAGGGTACAGCGGTTCCTACAATGAGCAGTTCTTC
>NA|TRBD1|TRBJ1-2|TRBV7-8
CASSPQGHYGYTF
TGTGCCAGCAGCCCACAGGGGCACTATGGCTACACCTTC
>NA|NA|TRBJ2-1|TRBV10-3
CAIRTGSGSYNEQFF
TGTGCCATCAGGACAGGTTCGGGTTCCTACAATGAGCAGTTCTTC
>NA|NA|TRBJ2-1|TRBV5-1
CASSTGDEQFF
TGCGCCAGCAGCACGGGCGATGAGCAGTTCTTC
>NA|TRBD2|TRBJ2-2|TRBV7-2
CASRTSGGRNGELFF
TGTGCCAGCCGCACTAGCGGGGGGCGGAACGGGGAGCTGTTTTTT
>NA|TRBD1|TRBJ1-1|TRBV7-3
CASSLGPGQGEAFF
TGTGCCAGCAGCTTAGGACCGGGACAGGGTGAAGCTTTCTTT
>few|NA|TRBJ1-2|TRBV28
CASGGAYGYTF
TGTGCCTCTGGGGGCGCTTATGGCTACACCTTC
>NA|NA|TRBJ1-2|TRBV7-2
CASGVGALGNYGYTF
TGTGCCAGTGGGGTGGGGGCCCTAGGGAACTATGGCTACACCTTC
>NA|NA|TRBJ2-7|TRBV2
CASTPEEVYEQYF
TGTGCCAGCACCCCGGAGGAAGTCTACGAGCAGTACTTC
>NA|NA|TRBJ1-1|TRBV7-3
CASSLKQGGDAFF
TGTGCCAGCAGCTTAAAACAAGGAGGGGATGCTTTCTTT
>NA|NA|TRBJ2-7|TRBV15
CATSRDLRQVVVF
TGTGCCACCAGCAGAGATCTTCGGCAGGTTGTTGTCTTC
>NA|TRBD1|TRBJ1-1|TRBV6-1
CATKDRGGSIEAFF
TGTGCCACCAAGGACAGGGGTGGAAGCATTGAAGCTTTCTTT